This T cell receptor beta chain was observed in a study of a mutant IDH1 vaccine in newly diagnosed glioma. About the research overall: Vaccines were first given 4-6 weeks after radiotherapy alone, or with temozolomide cycles. The treated group averaged roughly 40 years old and was about 60% male, approximately 38% female.

V was trimmed by 5 bases and J by 2 bases, leaving 12 bases between them. The CDR3 spans 14 residues. Germline CDR1 and CDR2: SEHNR and FQNEAQ (reference sequence). This clone has a handful of counts. As yet, its antigen is unknown. TCRdb's table, derived via immunoSEQ multiplex PCR, lists solely in-frame clones and lacks some. The sample holds about 60,000 clones, 70% to 85% seen once. Study-level points and caveats: Pseudoprogression appeared unlinked to shifts in leading peripheral T cell clonotypes.

Time point indicated: week 11, during vaccination. Doses comprised 300 ug of mutant IDH1 20-mer peptide each, plus topical imiquimod. Sequencing used PBMCs, obtained from a glioma patient whose treatment included an IDH1 peptide vaccine. This clonotype was obtained from a man between 25 and 39 years old with glioma. V usage is TRBV7-9 and J usage is TRBJ2-5; TRBD1 might be the D (5 bases). The CDR3 coding sequence is TGTGCCAGCAGCCATTCCAGGGAACAAGAGACCCAGTACTTC. This encodes CASSHSREQETQYF.